This entry concerns a single TCR beta chain. The assay was immunoSEQ multiplex PCR, and TCRdb's table has in-frame clones only and misses some. The sample holds a few hundred thousand clones, 91% seen once. This entry is derived from a study of blood T cell repertoires in COVID-19. Participant ages covered roughly 18 to 89 years across about 25 US areas. The TCR sequence derives from a human donor in a cohort exposed to, infected with or recovered from COVID-19 (not recorded which). The donor label of this sample is uncertain. The source material was PBMCs or T cells enriched from blood (not recorded which).

The CDR3 sequence is CASSHGGTGYGYTF. The CDR3 region has the DNA TGTGCCAGCAGCCATGGAGGGACAGGATATGGCTACACCTTC. The chain has TRBV4-2 and TRBJ1-2; 8 nucleotides align to TRBD1. J was trimmed by 5 bases and V by 3 bases; bases with no gene match: 5. The CDR3 consists of 14 residues. The germline CDR1 and CDR2 sequences are LGHNA and YNFKEQ.